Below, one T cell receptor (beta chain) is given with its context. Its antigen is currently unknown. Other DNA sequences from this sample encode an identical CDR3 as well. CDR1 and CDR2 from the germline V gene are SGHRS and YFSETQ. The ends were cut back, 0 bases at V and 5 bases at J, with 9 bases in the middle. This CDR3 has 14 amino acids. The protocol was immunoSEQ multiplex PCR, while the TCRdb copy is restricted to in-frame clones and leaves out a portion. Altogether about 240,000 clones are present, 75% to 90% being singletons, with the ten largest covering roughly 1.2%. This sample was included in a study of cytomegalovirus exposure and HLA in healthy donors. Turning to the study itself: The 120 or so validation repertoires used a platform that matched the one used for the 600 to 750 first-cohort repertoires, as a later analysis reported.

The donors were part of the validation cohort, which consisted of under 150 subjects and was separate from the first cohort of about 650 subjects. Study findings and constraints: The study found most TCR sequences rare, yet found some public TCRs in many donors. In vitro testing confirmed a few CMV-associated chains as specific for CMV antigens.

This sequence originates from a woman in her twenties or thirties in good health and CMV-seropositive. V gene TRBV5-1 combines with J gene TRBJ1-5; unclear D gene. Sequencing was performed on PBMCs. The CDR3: CASSLEGVDQPQHF. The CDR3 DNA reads TGCGCCAGCAGCTTGGAGGGAGTGGATCAGCCCCAGCATTTT.